This paragraph covers one TCR beta chain sequence. Sorting used thawed, overnight-rested PBMC stained with anti-CD3, a viability dye and GMM-loaded CD1B tetramer. The lipid loaded on the CD1B tetramers was C32 glucose monomycolate from Rhodococcus equi. Tetramer-negative cells, 90,000 to 100,000 per donor, were also sorted. This sample was taken from a study of T cells in tuberculosis. For the study at large: Sequenced TCRs come from CD1B-GMM tetramer-binding T cells. Study findings and constraints: Low-affinity CD1B-GMM tetramer-binding T cells may have been missed.

Sequencing of TCR-alpha and TCR-beta chains was unpaired. The method was immunoSEQ multiplex PCR; TCRdb's version includes in-frame clones alone and lacks a portion of them. The table lists 55,000 to 60,000 clones, 88% of them singletons, with roughly a fifth in the top ten. V dropped 4 bases and J dropped 7 bases, with 13 bases sitting between them. The germline V gene has CDR1 SGHTA and CDR2 FQGNSA. The CDR3 has 13 residues. The sequence was collected from an adult woman with latent tuberculosis. The source material was CD1b-GMM tetramer-negative cells sorted from PBMCs. This chain connects TRBV7-2 to TRBJ1-2; tentative D call: TRBD1 (5 bases). This CDR3 reads CASSWDLGGGYTF. The CDR3, as DNA: TGTGCCAGCAGCTGGGACCTGGGAGGTGGCTACACCTTC.